These 23 T cell receptor beta chains were all obtained from the same sample, sequenced in a study of cytomegalovirus exposure and HLA in healthy donors. Primers included in the PCR were 60 Vbeta and 13 Jbeta primers. Assay: immunoSEQ multiplex PCR; the TCRdb copy retains only in-frame clones and omits some. Of some 140,000 clones in the sample, around 83% were seen once. The specimen sequenced was PBMCs. These receptors originate from a male donor in good health and CMV-seropositive.

The chain combines TRBV28 with TRBJ2-4; 12 nucleotides match TRBD2. Germline trimming cut 0 bases from V and 9 bases from J; bases unmatched to any gene: 9. The V gene's germline CDR1 is MDHEN and CDR2 SYDVKM. The CDR3 extends over 17 amino acids. The CDR3 protein is CASSLWSLAGGPGIQYF. The CDR3 coding sequence is TGTGCCAGCAGTTTATGGAGCCTAGCGGGAGGGCCGGGCATTCAGTACTTC. Complete variable domain (other parts from reference TRBV28 and TRBJ2-4): DVKVTQSSRYLVKRTGEKVFLECVQDMDHENMFWYRQDPGLGLRLIYFSYDVKMKEKGDIPEGYSVSREKKERFSLILESASTNQTSMYLCASSLWSLAGGPGIQYFGAGTRLSVL.

This chain joins TRBV16 and TRBJ1-2; D ambiguous. Trimming pared 4 bases from V and 1 base from J, leaving 13 bases between. CDR1 is KGHSY, CDR2 FQNENV, per germline. This CDR3 contains 15 residues. CDR3 in amino acids: CASSPRGLDNYGYTF. CDR3 sequence (DNA): TGTGCCAGCAGCCCAAGAGGGCTAGATAACTATGGCTACACCTTC.

There are a few counts of this clone. The V call is TRBV14, the J call TRBJ2-7; D may be TRBD1 (5 bases). The V and J ends lost 2 bases and 9 bases respectively, with 11 bases between them. The V gene's germline CDR1 is SGHDN and CDR2 FVKESK. CDR3 length: 12 residues. The CDR3 sequence is CASSQSGHGQYF. The DNA for the CDR3 is TGTGCCAGCAGCCAATCAGGGCACGGGCAGTACTTC.

The CDR3 DNA sequence: TGCAGCGTTGTTTTAGCGGAGTTCAATGAGCAGTTCTTC. Protein product: CSVVLAEFNEQFF. V is TRBV29-1 and J is TRBJ2-1, with D perhaps TRBD2 (6 bases). Trimming took off 4 bases at V and 6 bases at J, with 13 bases between the two ends. Germline CDR1 SQVTM, CDR2 ANQGSEA. The CDR3 length is 13 residues.

This clone has more than one count but fewer than ten. V gene TRBV11-3 combines with J gene TRBJ2-2; D is unclear. Germline CDR1 SGHNT, CDR2 YENEEA. Trimming took 1 base from V and 6 from J, leaving 6 bases between them. The CDR3 extends over 13 amino acids. CDR3 sequence: CASSLAGPGELFF. The DNA of the CDR3 is TGTGCCAGCAGCTTAGCAGGCCCCGGGGAGCTGTTTTTT.

This rearrangement joins TRBV10-3 to TRBJ2-1; 11 positions agree with TRBD1. The germline gives CDR1 ENHRY, CDR2 SYGVKD. Germline trimming cut 6 bases from V and 16 bases from J; bases unmatched to any gene: 5. The CDR3 is 11 amino acids. The CDR3 region is CAIRGQGAHFF. The CDR3 DNA is TGTGCCATCAGAGGACAGGGGGCCCATTTCTTC.

This clone showed up just a few times. The chain uses TRBV9 and TRBJ2-1; possibly TRBD2 for D (6 bases). From germline, CDR1 is SGDLS and CDR2 YYNGEE. Trimming took 0 bases from V and 2 from J, leaving 12 bases between them. The CDR3 contains 16 residues. The chain's CDR3 is CASSVAAGTTYNEQFF. Written as DNA, the CDR3 is TGTGCCAGCAGCGTAGCGGCGGGGACGACCTACAATGAGCAGTTCTTC.

V and J are TRBV11-2 and TRBJ2-1, with 7 bases aligning to TRBD1. The CDR3 spans 15 residues. CDR1 and CDR2 from the germline V gene are SGHAT and FQNNGV. With V trimmed by 4 bases and J by 5 bases, 8 bases remained unmatched. The CDR3: CASSYTPTGNNEQFF. The CDR3 DNA reads TGTGCCAGCAGCTATACTCCGACAGGGAACAATGAGCAGTTCTTC.

The chain combines TRBV25-1 with TRBJ1-2, with D maybe TRBD1 (6 bases). V lost 2 bases and J lost 4, with 11 bases in between. Germline CDR1 and CDR2: MGHDK and SYGVNS. The length of the CDR3 is 14 residues. The CDR3 bases are TGTGCCAGCAGTGAACTGGGGGCGATCTATGGCTACACCTTC. It yields the protein CASSELGAIYGYTF.

The chain has TRBV7-9 and TRBJ2-3; D is possibly TRBD2 (5 bases). Trimming removed 6 bases at V and 2 bases at J, with 12 bases between. Germline CDR1 SEHNR, CDR2 FQNEAQ (reference sequence). The CDR3 loop spans 14 amino acids. DNA for the CDR3: TGTGCCAGCAGAGATGGAGGCTACACAGATACGCAGTATTTT. Amino acid sequence: CASRDGGYTDTQYF.

V gene TRBV7-3 combines with J gene TRBJ2-3; D is perhaps TRBD1 (6 bases). The CDR3 sequence is 14 residues long. The germline CDR1 and CDR2 sequences are SGHTA and FQGTGA. The V end was cut by 4 bases, the J end by 4 bases, with 12 bases between. DNA for the CDR3: TGTGCCAGCAGCTCGAGGGGGTCGGCAGATACGCAGTATTTT. It codes for CASSSRGSADTQYF.

The gene calls are TRBV6-6 and TRBJ2-5; TRBD1 matches at 9 bases. CDR1 is MNHNY and CDR2 is SVGAGI in the germline V gene (reference sequence). The CDR3 is made up of 14 amino acids. J gave up 3 bases and V 2 bases, and 1 base lay outside the gene matches. CDR3 nucleotides: TGTGCCAGCAGTTACGACAGGGGGAAAGAGACCCAGTACTTC. This translates into CASSYDRGKETQYF.

In this sample, this clone turned up a few times. The chain uses TRBV4-2 and TRBJ2-1; no clear D. The V end lost 0 bases, the J end lost 12 bases, and 9 bases lay between the germline ends. This CDR3 spans 12 amino acids. CDR1 is LGHNA, CDR2 YNFKEQ, per germline. For the CDR3, the DNA is TGTGCCAGCAGCCAAGAAAAGTTCGGGCAGTTCTTC. It yields the protein CASSQEKFGQFF.

This clone was observed a single time. The rearrangement links TRBV30 to TRBJ2-2; a weak D match, TRBD2 (6 bases). The CDR3 is 11 residues long. Germline CDR1 GTSNPN, CDR2 SVGIG (reference sequence). The V end lost 6 bases, the J end lost 5 bases, and 7 bases lay between the germline ends. The CDR3 here is CACGGTGELFF. CDR3 sequence (DNA): TGTGCCTGTGGGGGGACCGGGGAGCTGTTTTTT.

This clone was picked up one time. The chain links TRBV19 to TRBJ2-1; D gene unclear. This CDR3 spans 14 amino acids. Germline CDR1 is LNHDA and CDR2 is SQIVND (reference sequence). Trimming shortened V by 5 bases and J by 0 bases, and 8 bases separated the two germline ends. In nucleotides, the CDR3 is TGTGCCAGTAGTTTTGTTAGCTCCTACAATGAGCAGTTCTTC. As protein: CASSFVSSYNEQFF.

The chain carries TRBV18 and TRBJ1-6; D uncertain. The germline V gene encodes CDR1 KGHSH and CDR2 LQKENI. This CDR3 has 16 residues. Trimming shortened V by 2 bases and J by 4 bases, and 12 bases separated the two germline ends. The CDR3 region is CASSPGGQRYNSPLHF. CDR3 DNA: TGTGCCAGCTCACCAGGTGGTCAGAGGTATAATTCACCCCTCCACTTT.

The J gene is TRBJ2-1, the V gene TRBV9, with D perhaps TRBD2 (6 bases). The CDR3 is 16 residues long. V lost 3 bases and J 3 bases, leaving 16 bases between the germline ends. CDR1 is SGDLS and CDR2 is YYNGEE in the germline V gene. The CDR3 region is CASSASTGTFYNEQFF. The CDR3 nucleotides read TGTGCCAGCAGCGCCTCAACCGGGACTTTCTACAATGAGCAGTTCTTC. Variable domain in full (rest from reference TRBV9 and TRBJ2-1): DSGVTQTPKHLITATGQRVTLRCSPRSGDLSVYWYQQSLDQGLQFLIQYYNGEERAKGNILERFSAQQFPDLHSELNLSSLELGDSALYFCASSASTGTFYNEQFFGPGTRLTVL.

Only a few counts were recorded for this clone. This sequence joins TRBV7-2 and TRBJ2-1, with 7 bases lining up with TRBD1. Trimming took 0 bases from V and 3 from J; bases not matched to a gene: 5. CDR3 length: 16 amino acids. Germline V gives CDR1 SGHTA, CDR2 FQGNSA. DNA for the CDR3: TGTGCCAGCAGCTTAGCTGGGACAGTTTACTACAATGAGCAGTTCTTC. Translation gives CASSLAGTVYYNEQFF. The full variable domain, with the rest looked up from reference TRBV7-2 and TRBJ2-1, is GAGVSQSPSNKVTEKGKDVELRCDPISGHTALYWYRQSLGQGLEFLIYFQGNSAPDKSGLPSDRFSAERTGGSVSTLTIQRTQQEDSAVYLCASSLAGTVYYNEQFFGPGTRLTVL.

This clone has just one count. The chain carries TRBV19 and TRBJ1-1; TRBD1 matches at 9 bases. This CDR3 is 12 amino acids long. The V gene end was trimmed by 10 bases and the J gene end by 7 bases; junction bases not matched to a gene: 7. Germline assignment: CDR1 LNHDA and CDR2 SQIVND (reference sequence). CDR3 bases: TGTGCCATCCAGACAGGGGGGCGTGAAGCTTTCTTT. Residues: CAIQTGGREAFF.

The CDR3 sequence: CASSLGRGSYEQYF. The CDR3 nucleotides are TGTGCCAGCAGCTTAGGGAGGGGTTCCTACGAGCAGTACTTC. J is TRBJ2-5 and V is TRBV7-6; the D gene is possibly TRBD2 (6 bases). The J call may be faulty, since TRBJ2-7 better matches the DNA end. This CDR3 is built from 14 residues. CDR1 SGHVS and CDR2 FNYEAQ come from the germline V gene.

The chain recombines TRBV5-4 with TRBJ2-7; TRBD2 matches 8 bases. V was pared by 4 bases and J by 3 bases, with 6 bases of the junction left unmatched. The germline V gene encodes CDR1 SGHNT and CDR2 YYREEE (reference sequence). CDR3 size: 14 residues. The CDR3: CASSPGGDGYEQYF. CDR3 sequence (DNA): TGTGCCAGCAGCCCGGGAGGGGATGGCTACGAGCAGTACTTC.

The chain has TRBV19 and TRBJ1-5; TRBD1 matches 11 bases. The V gene end was trimmed by 8 bases and the J gene end by 4 bases; junction bases not matched to a gene: 4. There are 14 residues in the CDR3. Germline values: CDR1 LNHDA, CDR2 SQIVND (reference sequence). The CDR3 loop is CASAGTGGNQPQHF. The DNA for the CDR3 is TGTGCCAGTGCCGGGACAGGGGGAAATCAGCCCCAGCATTTT.

In DNA, the CDR3 is TGTGCCAGCAGTTCGACTAGCGGGAGTGTTTACGAGCAGTACTTC. This codes for CASSSTSGSVYEQYF. V is TRBV6-5 and J is TRBJ2-5, with 12 bases fitting TRBD2. The last part of the DNA fits TRBJ2-7 better; the J call may be wrong. Germline V gene data show CDR1 as MNHEY and CDR2 as SVGAGI. This CDR3 has 15 residues.